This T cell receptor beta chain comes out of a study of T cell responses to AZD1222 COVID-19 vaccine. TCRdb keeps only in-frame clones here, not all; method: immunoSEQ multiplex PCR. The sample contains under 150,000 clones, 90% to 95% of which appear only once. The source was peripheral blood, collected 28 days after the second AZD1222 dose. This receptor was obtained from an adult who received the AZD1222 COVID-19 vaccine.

In DNA, the CDR3 is TGTGCCAGCTCCGGGGAGGCGAACACTGAAGCTTTCTTT. This encodes CASSGEANTEAFF. The rearrangement links TRBV18 to TRBJ1-1; D gene unclear. Germline V gene sequence: CDR1 KGHSH, CDR2 LQKENI. V was trimmed by 6 bases and J by 1 base, leaving 9 bases between them. The CDR3 runs to 13 residues.